The clone carrying this T cell receptor beta chain was recorded at least ten times. What it binds is unknown. These data belong to a study of neurological immune-mediated disorders. Study as a whole: Secondary progressive disease was present in 3, and relapsing-remitting disease in 31, of the approximately 35 multiple sclerosis patients. Overall study findings and caveats: One cluster of related CDR3 sequences contained, by phylogenetic grouping, the repertoires of 18 of 34 multiple sclerosis patients and formed a possible signature.

Germline values: CDR1 SGHRS, CDR2 YFSETQ. CDR3 length equals 15 residues. J lost 6 bases, V lost 4 bases, and 2 bases had no gene match. It was by 5'RACE with 10-nucleotide random UMIs that the cDNA was made. TCRdb fed the 5' RACE reads into MiXCR, producing one record per CDR3 protein. The sample holds 80,000 to 100,000 distinct CDR3 sequences, 3.5% seen once. The sequencing input was PBMCs. The TCR originated in a woman aged 50 to 60 with multiple sclerosis. The chain couples TRBV5-1 to TRBJ2-1; 15 bases line up with TRBD2. The CDR3, as DNA: TGCGCCAGCAGCGGGGGACTAGCGGGGGGCAATGAGCAGTTCTTC. Amino acid sequence: CASSGGLAGGNEQFF.